This T cell receptor beta chain was documented in a study of cytomegalovirus exposure and HLA in healthy donors (TCRdb year 2017). Study-wide context: According to an earlier analysis of 550 to 700 of the donors, roughly 180 million T cells yielded 117 million unique TCR beta sequences and approximately 300 Gb of sequence data. An early release covering approximately 600 HLA-typed donors comprised roughly 300 gigabases of sequencing data and around 80 million unique TCR sequences. Of the 300 to 500 genotyped donors, less than 90% were placed in the genetic ancestry cluster associated with self-reported Caucasian donors. The aim of the study was to test whether cataloging public T cell receptors could identify signatures of past pathogen exposure. Using immunosequencing, the study profiled T cell repertoires from about 620 subjects and related those repertoires to cytomegalovirus serostatus. Besides the first cohort of roughly 700 subjects, a separate validation cohort made up of 120 different subjects was used. The study combined high-throughput TCR immunosequencing, statistical association of individual TCRs with disease status, and machine learning to predict cytomegalovirus infection status. A later analysis re-analyzed previously published TCR beta repertoires from roughly 630 donors and added high-resolution HLA genotyping to study TCR occurrence patterns. Rather than drawing on any new phenotypic data, the later analysis identified candidate immune exposures from TCR beta sequences and the way those sequences occurred across donors. An earlier analysis of 587 of the donors used high-throughput TCR beta sequencing to judge whether each TCR beta V gene segment behaved as functional or pseudogenic. Donor age, sex, ethnicity and CMV serostatus were collected together with the repertoire data. A later genetic analysis used genome-wide SNP genotypes for about 55% of the 666 donors, treating that subset as a discovery cohort. Every discovery cohort repertoire had been produced on one sequencing platform. Both class I and class II loci were covered by HLA typing, at four-digit resolution. The number of donors typed differed by locus, with about 629-630 for A, B, C, DRB1 and DQB1, 522 for DQA1, nearly 610 for DPA1, and approximately 470 for DPB1. Four to six DR-DQ haplotypes were handled as single units for association and clustering, since linkage in the cohort was strong. Among about 410 genotyped donors of the cohort, an average of about 220,000 unique TCR beta nucleotide sequences was sequenced per donor, of which 15% to 20% were non-productive.

What the research found in general, with its limitations: The 87-base-pair reads could not distinguish some IMGT-functional V segments, including TRBV6-2 and TRBV6-3, so those segments were excluded. Several of the top co-occurrence clusters appeared to be linked to parvovirus B19, influenza, CMV and Epstein-Barr virus, according to a later analysis. Assigning TCR associations to individual alleles was difficult when HLA alleles, especially DR and DQ, strongly co-occurred. A further reported finding was that TCR beta sequences accurately predicted the HLA-A and HLA-B alleles for most subjects in the first cohort. A later genetic analysis reported fewer N-insertions in productive TCRs among donors in an Asian-associated ancestry cluster than the roughly 620-donor mean. HLA typing was unavailable for some donors at each locus, so association tests used only the typed subset. In a later analysis, most CMV-associated TCR beta chains were found to appear HLA-restricted, with HLA associations seemingly driven largely by CMV exposure. A later analysis associated about 17,000 TCR beta sequences with specific HLA alleles at a false discovery rate of 0.05. Immune exposure information for the cohort was limited to CMV serostatus. While some public TCRs were present in many individuals, most TCR sequences turned up only very rarely across donors. A later genetic analysis associated a missense DCLRE1C variant with V-gene and J-gene trimming of TCR beta chains, and an independent cohort replicated the association. Because counts were too low, some 17 rarely observed V segments, including chromosome 9 orphons, were excluded from the earlier analysis of 587 of the donors. The presence/absence analyses assumed that sequencing depth was roughly uniform across donors, and that assumption may not be true. In the study, approximately 160 TCR beta chains were listed as associated with cytomegalovirus. Cytomegalovirus status was reported to be diagnosed by the classifier with high specificity and sensitivity in both the original and validation cohorts. A cluster of highly shared sequence variants was judged likely to be a technical artifact of the sequencing pipeline. In vitro tests confirmed that a few of the cytomegalovirus-associated TCR beta chains recognize cytomegalovirus antigens. Correlated functional status among segregating V segments might be attributable to linkage disequilibrium, but an unknown experimental factor could not be ruled out. The authors suggested that the approach could potentially be extended to other disease states and immunological phenotypes. The cohort was sequenced for TCR beta chains only, and without alpha or paired-chain data the features that could be detected were limited. In a later analysis, the rate of TCR association differed among HLA loci, with DRB1 alleles having the most associated TCRs and HLA-C alleles having the fewest. An earlier analysis of some 560 of the donors showed that most TCR beta V segments appeared in productive rearrangements either about 87% or about 30% of the time, which broadly matched IMGT annotations. In a later analysis, HLA-associated TCR beta chains were found to be more clonally expanded and to have lower generation probabilities than equally common non-associated chains.

In total, over 600 healthy bone marrow donors made up the cohort. At the time of sampling, all cohort members were nominally healthy, though unrecorded immune exposures were likely present. The donor was CMV seronegative and was included in the group of 352 seronegative cohort members. Every donor gave a peripheral blood sample, and the peripheral blood mononuclear cells from that sample were used for TCR beta sequencing. The Qiagen DNeasy Blood Extraction Kit was used to extract genomic DNA from the blood cell samples. Taken from cysteine to phenylalanine, the CDR3 has 14 residues. Only the CDR3 part of the read is kept: 42 bases, read in frame from the first base. The junction shows trimming of 0 bases on V and 4 bases on J, plus 8 bases between the germline ends. CDR1 SGHTA and CDR2 FQGTGA were looked up in the germline V gene. About this clone: What antigen it recognizes has not been identified. The record has no base qualities; no much larger clone is one base away.

Library generation was performed with the immunoSEQ multiplex PCR assay. For the multiplex PCR, a mixture combining 60 forward primers for TCR Vbeta segments and 13 reverse primers for TCR Jbeta segments was used. The CDR3 region of rearranged TCR beta genes was amplified from genomic DNA by a multiplex PCR assay. On the Illumina HiSeq System, the amplified TCR beta libraries were sequenced as 87-base-pair reads. Per the authors' processing: A later analysis counted some 80 million unique TCR beta chains across the 650 to 800 repertoires, and 9.5 million to 11 million of these chains were shared by at least two donors. A nearest-neighbor algorithm error-corrected the raw reads and collapsed the reads into unique sequences, merging closely related sequences to remove PCR and sequencing errors. To assign V, D and J gene segments, CDR3 sequences were aligned to IMGT reference sequences. For a sequence to be retained, a match of at least six nucleotides was required to both a V gene segment and a J gene segment. Rearrangements were classified as productive when the CDR3 lacked stop codons and remained in frame with V and J, and all other rearrangements were classified as non-productive. Following IMGT convention, CDR3 was defined as the stretch from the second conserved V-encoded cysteine up to the conserved J-encoded phenylalanine. In an earlier analysis of some 550 of the donors, sequences lacking an unambiguous match to a single V gene segment were excluded. In an earlier analysis of a few hundred of the donors, V segments were called functional above 56.7% productive rearrangements and were called segregating when the between-donor standard deviation exceeded 5%. A statistical classification framework was built for diagnosing cytomegalovirus status from the catalog of TCR beta chain sequences. A later analysis assigned V and J genes by comparing TCR nucleotide sequences with IMGT/GENE-DB human TR gene sequences. A later analysis assigned CDR3 sequences and most-parsimonious VDJ recombination scenarios with the TCRdist pipeline. In a later analysis, every TCR beta chain was defined by the combination of its CDR3 amino acid sequence and its V-gene family, and reads without a unique V-gene family were dropped. In a later analysis, 450 to 600 highly shared, low-generation-probability nucleotide sequences were removed to address suspected cross-contamination and a sequencing artifact. In a later analysis, a clonal expansion index was calculated for each public chain from normalized within-repertoire ranks of inferred template counts. In a later analysis, generation probabilities were computed with a VDJ recombination model fitted to out-of-frame rearrangements, and the resulting probabilities were checked against IGoR. Hypergeometric tests were used in a later analysis to score TCR-TCR, TCR-HLA and TCR-CMV co-occurrence, with a repertoire-size bias correction applied to the TCR pairs. A later analysis estimated false discovery rates by permuting HLA or CMV assignments 20 times. In a later analysis, co-occurring TCRs were grouped with DBSCAN, and TCRdist sequence similarity was added when clustering was performed within HLA-allele-positive subsets. Co-occurrence clustering excluded repertoires with fewer than 30,000 or more than 120,000 public chains, plus five with anomalous nucleotide sharing. Sourced from immuneACCESS, this table was stored by TCRdb with only in-frame sequences that have V and J called. A share of the clones is absent; for the studies checked, an unresolved V gene accounts for under half, and the remainder has no known explanation. Clonal size and the V and J genes are those of that table, whereas D and trimming came from the DNA. The sample contains 120,000 to 150,000 clones, 78% of them found a single time. The top ten clones comprise less than 3% of the sample.

This TCR was sampled from a male donor in good health and CMV-seronegative. The sample comprised PBMCs. The rearranged chain carries TRBV7-3 and TRBJ2-3; no confident D gene assignment can be made. Here is the DNA: TGTGCCAGCAGCTTAACGGCCCCAGCAGATACGCAGTATTTT. It translates to CASSLTAPADTQYF.